Shown below are 28 T cell receptor beta chains from a single sample sequenced in a study of OX40 agonist ivuxolimab in advanced cancers. Here immunoSEQ multiplex PCR was the method, and the copy in TCRdb shows in-frame clones only, minus some. The profile shows 75,000 to 80,000 clones, around four fifths of them singletons. This sample comprised CD4+ or CD8+ T cells sorted from blood, obtained in a trial of the OX40 agonist ivuxolimab. The receptors were sampled from an adult with an advanced solid tumor such as melanoma, head and neck, liver or kidney cancer.

This chain connects TRBV1 to TRBJ1-5. TRBV1 is termed a pseudogene. The CDR3 totals 15 residues. The CDR3 protein is CTSSNPGTDNQPQHF. CDR3 sequence (DNA): TGCACCAGCAGTAATCCCGGGACGGATAATCAGCCCCAGCATTTT.

This clone turned up a few times. The chain has TRBV28 and TRBJ2-2; 7 nucleotides line up with TRBD1. The CDR3 runs to 15 residues. Per the germline V gene, CDR1 is MDHEN and CDR2 is SYDVKM. V gave up 5 bases and J gave up 2 bases; unmatched junction bases: 5. In DNA, the CDR3 is TGTGCCAGCAGTATCGACAGGGTTAACACCGGGGAGCTGTTTTTT. The encoded protein is CASSIDRVNTGELFF.

The CDR3 sequence is CASIRGSKGGNEAFF. The DNA of the CDR3 is TGTGCCAGCATCCGAGGGAGTAAGGGTGGGAATGAAGCTTTCTTT. The chain combines TRBV6-5 with TRBJ1-1; D gene ambiguous. V was trimmed by 7 bases and J by 7 bases, leaving 22 bases between them. The CDR3 length is 15 residues. From germline, CDR1 is MNHEY and CDR2 SVGAGI.

The J gene is TRBJ1-2, the V gene TRBV5-1, with 8 bases matching TRBD1. The CDR3 consists of 17 residues. The J segment lost 4 bases and the V segment lost 5 bases, leaving 16 bases of the junction unmatched. Germline V lookup: CDR1 SGHRS, CDR2 YFSETQ. The CDR3 DNA reads TGCGCCAGCAGACCCTTTTGGGACAGGACGGGCGGCTATGGCTACACCTTC. Translation: CASRPFWDRTGGYGYTF.

This chain connects TRBV5-5 to TRBJ2-3, with no clear D. Trimming removed 4 bases from V and 2 bases from J, with 5 bases in between. The CDR3 is 12 amino acids. Per germline, CDR1 SGHKS and CDR2 YYEKEE (reference sequence). The CDR3 reads CASSPSTDTQYF. The CDR3, as DNA: TGTGCCAGCAGCCCTTCCACAGATACGCAGTATTTT.

The V and J genes are TRBV10-2 and TRBJ2-7, with D possibly being TRBD1 (8 bases). V lost 9 bases to trimming and J lost 3 bases, with 18 bases between them. Germline CDR1 and CDR2: WSHSY and SAAADI. This CDR3 comprises 14 residues. CDR3: CASGDRGGIYEQYF. DNA for the CDR3: TGCGCCAGTGGAGACAGGGGAGGGATCTACGAGCAGTACTTC.

The V call is TRBV29-1, the J call TRBJ2-5; D tentatively reads TRBD1 or TRBD2 (6 bases each). CDR1 is SQVTM and CDR2 is ANQGSEA in the germline V gene. V dropped 3 bases and J dropped 4 bases, with 15 bases sitting between them. There are 14 residues in the CDR3. The CDR3 sequence is CSVEFSGGGETQYF. The CDR3 DNA follows: TGCAGCGTTGAGTTCTCCGGGGGCGGAGAGACCCAGTACTTC.

J is TRBJ2-1 and V is TRBV9; the D gene could be TRBD1 or TRBD2 (6 bases each). Trimming took off 4 bases at V and 3 bases at J, with 14 bases between the two ends. Germline CDR1 and CDR2: SGDLS and YYNGEE. The CDR3 has 15 amino acids. DNA for the CDR3: TGTGCCAGCAGCCCTCCAGGGGACTTCTACAATGAGCAGTTCTTC. Residues: CASSPPGDFYNEQFF.

The CDR3 DNA follows: TGTGCCAGCAGCATCGAACGGGGGGGCAATCAGCCCCAGCATTTT. Protein product: CASSIERGGNQPQHF. J is TRBJ1-5 and V is TRBV21-1. TRBV21-1 is a recognized pseudogene. The CDR3 consists of 15 residues.

The CDR3 nucleotides read TGTGCCTGGGCGATGGGCGAAAAACTGTTTTTT. Amino acids: CAWAMGEKLFF. V and J are TRBV30 and TRBJ1-4; D not resolved. Deletions cut 5 bases from V and 8 bases from J, with 9 bases between. Germline CDR1 reads GTSNPN; CDR2 reads SVGIG (reference sequence). The CDR3 extends over 11 amino acids.

The rearrangement uses TRBV30 and TRBJ2-3, with D hard to call. CDR3 size: 13 residues. The V gene lost 0 bases and the J gene lost 4 bases, with 8 bases spanning the gap. Germline CDR1 reads GTSNPN; CDR2 reads SVGIG (reference sequence). The CDR3 reads CAWSVGYSDTQYF. The CDR3 DNA reads TGTGCCTGGAGTGTAGGCTATTCAGATACGCAGTATTTT.

The CDR3 DNA follows: TGTGCCAGCAGCGCACTACCATCTAGCGGGGGGCAAGGAGAGACCCAGTACTTC. Its protein product is CASSALPSSGGQGETQYF. The V gene is TRBV7-9, the J gene TRBJ2-5; the match to TRBD2 covers 11 bases. CDR1 is SEHNR, CDR2 FQNEAQ, per germline (reference sequence). V was pared by 5 bases and J by 4 bases, with 15 bases of the junction left unmatched. The CDR3 spans 18 residues.

This clone was detected a few times. The gene calls are TRBV10-3 and TRBJ1-2; TRBD1 agrees at 10 bases. Looked up from germline, CDR1 is ENHRY and CDR2 is SYGVKD. J lost 2 bases, V lost 3 bases, and 3 bases had no gene match. The CDR3 has 15 residues. The CDR3 loop is CAISEGTGANYGYTF. CDR3 sequence (DNA): TGTGCCATCAGTGAAGGGACAGGGGCGAACTATGGCTACACCTTC.

This chain links TRBV7-6 with TRBJ1-2; the D gene is possibly TRBD1 (6 bases). There are 12 residues in the CDR3. V lost 5 bases and J 6 bases, leaving 10 bases between the germline ends. Germline values: CDR1 SGHVS, CDR2 FNYEAQ. This chain's CDR3 is CASSLQGDGYTF. The CDR3 DNA reads as TGTGCCAGCAGCCTACAGGGAGATGGCTACACCTTC.

This clone is medium-sized. V usage is TRBV18 and J usage is TRBJ1-6; TRBD1 matches at 9 bases. This CDR3 is 15 amino acids long. Germline V lookup: CDR1 KGHSH, CDR2 LQKENI. Losses at the gene ends were 3 bases for V and 6 bases for J; bases not matched to a gene: 3. DNA of the CDR3: TGTGCCAGCTCACCGACGACAGGGGGTAATTCACCCCTCCACTTT. Its translation is CASSPTTGGNSPLHF.

The DNA for the CDR3 is TGTGCCAGCAGCTTAGGGGCCGGGGGTCGGTATTTT. This gives the protein CASSLGAGGRYF. The chain uses TRBV13 and TRBJ2-3, with D perhaps matching TRBD2 (6 bases). With 0 bases removed from V and 14 bases from J, the gap between germline ends came to 12 bases. The CDR3 runs to 12 residues. The germline CDR1 and CDR2 sequences are PRHDT and FYEKMQ (reference sequence).

The chain recombines TRBV7-2 with TRBJ2-7; D might be TRBD2 (6 bases). The length of the CDR3 is 15 residues. V lost 1 base, J lost 0 bases, and 10 bases lay in between. CDR1 and CDR2 (germline): SGHTA, FQGNSA. This CDR3 is CASSLVGGYSYEQYF. CDR3 DNA sequence: TGTGCCAGCAGCTTAGTCGGGGGATACTCCTACGAGCAGTACTTC. Using reference TRBV7-2 and TRBJ2-7 for the parts outside the CDR3, the full variable domain is GAGVSQSPSNKVTEKGKDVELRCDPISGHTALYWYRQSLGQGLEFLIYFQGNSAPDKSGLPSDRFSAERTGGSVSTLTIQRTQQEDSAVYLCASSLVGGYSYEQYFGPGTRLTVT.

J is TRBJ1-1 and V is TRBV14; 7 positions agree with TRBD1. Germline V lookup: CDR1 SGHDN, CDR2 FVKESK. Trimming at V came to 2 bases and at J to 4 bases, leaving 10 bases not matched to a gene. This CDR3 spans 16 amino acids. As DNA, the CDR3 is TGTGCCAGCAGCCAATTCAGGACAGGCCCGGGCACTGAAGCTTTCTTT. As protein: CASSQFRTGPGTEAFF.

The V call is TRBV2, the J call TRBJ2-2, with a tentative D call TRBD1 (6 bases). The germline gives CDR1 SNHLY, CDR2 FYNNEI. There are 14 residues in the CDR3. Trimming stripped 6 bases from V and 5 bases from J, with 13 bases between. CDR3: CASRYRDQTGELFF. The CDR3, as DNA: TGTGCCAGCAGATACAGGGACCAGACCGGGGAGCTGTTTTTT.

In its sample, this clone was seen a few times. The V gene is TRBV10-3, the J gene TRBJ1-1, with 9 bases fitting TRBD1. V shed 7 bases and J 4 bases; nucleotides not matched to a gene: 7. Germline V gene sequence: CDR1 ENHRY, CDR2 SYGVKD. The CDR3 contains 14 residues. The CDR3 DNA is TGTGCCATCACTGATTTGACAGGGGGCACTGAAGCTTTCTTT. Encoded protein: CAITDLTGGTEAFF.

J is TRBJ1-5 and V is TRBV4-2; D is uncertain. V lost 2 bases and J lost 9, with 14 bases in between. CDR3 length: 14 residues. The germline V gene has CDR1 LGHNA and CDR2 YNFKEQ. The CDR3 nucleotides read TGTGCCAGCAGCCAACCACACGGCGAGGGGCCCCAGCATTTT. As protein: CASSQPHGEGPQHF.

The chain carries TRBV5-1 and TRBJ2-7; D is perhaps TRBD2 (5 bases). Germline V lookup: CDR1 SGHRS, CDR2 YFSETQ. CDR3 length: 13 amino acids. Deletions cut 5 bases from V and 3 bases from J, with 12 bases between. The CDR3 region is CASRPGGGYEQYF. In DNA, the CDR3 is TGCGCCAGCAGACCCGGAGGCGGCTACGAGCAGTACTTC. Filled out from reference TRBV5-1 and TRBJ2-7, the complete variable domain reads KAGVTQTPRYLIKTRGQQVTLSCSPISGHRSVSWYQQTPGQGLQFLFEYFSETQRNKGNFPGRFSGRQFSNSRSEMNVSTLELGDSALYLCASRPGGGYEQYFGPGTRLTVT.

The V call is TRBV7-9, the J call TRBJ1-1; tentative D call: TRBD1 (5 bases). Germline-derived CDR1 and CDR2 are SEHNR and FQNEAQ (reference sequence). Deletions cut 7 bases from V and 1 base from J, with 10 bases between. The CDR3 spans 13 residues. CDR3 protein: CASKGQGNTEAFF. The CDR3 nucleotides read TGTGCCAGCAAGGGTCAGGGGAACACTGAAGCTTTCTTT.

V is TRBV19 and J is TRBJ1-2; TRBD1 might be the D (6 bases). Per the germline V gene, CDR1 is LNHDA and CDR2 is SQIVND (reference sequence). This CDR3 spans 14 amino acids. Trimming took off 10 bases at V and 3 bases at J, with 18 bases between the two ends. The CDR3 is CATSGRRGDYGYTF. DNA of the CDR3: TGTGCCACCTCCGGGAGGAGGGGGGACTATGGCTACACCTTC.

In its sample, this clone was seen once. The rearrangement joins TRBV6-5 to TRBJ1-5; D gene unclear. V dropped 6 bases and J dropped 4 bases, with 4 bases sitting between them. The CDR3 consists of 11 residues. Germline-derived CDR1 and CDR2 are MNHEY and SVGAGI. This CDR3 is CASRGNQPQHF. In DNA form, the CDR3 reads TGTGCCAGCAGGGGGAATCAGCCCCAGCATTTT.

This clone was detected only a few times. The rearrangement uses TRBV9 and TRBJ1-1, with TRBD1 as a possible D gene (5 bases). The V and J ends lost 0 bases and 5 bases respectively, with 11 bases between them. CDR3 length equals 14 residues. Germline V lookup: CDR1 SGDLS, CDR2 YYNGEE. CDR3 coding DNA: TGTGCCAGCAGCGTAGCGGGGGAGTGGACTGAAGCTTTCTTT. The encoded protein is CASSVAGEWTEAFF.

The chain combines TRBV5-1 with TRBJ2-5; tentatively, D is TRBD2 (5 bases). Germline assignment: CDR1 SGHRS and CDR2 YFSETQ. V dropped 0 bases and J dropped 5 bases, with 8 bases sitting between them. The CDR3 covers 13 residues. Here the CDR3 DNA reads TGCGCCAGCAGCTTGGAGGCTAGCGAGACCCAGTACTTC. This encodes CASSLEASETQYF.

This clone was found once. The chain links TRBV7-9 to TRBJ2-2; D is possibly TRBD1 (5 bases). CDR1 is SEHNR and CDR2 is FQNEAQ in the germline V gene (reference sequence). The CDR3 is 13 amino acids. The V end lost 2 bases, the J end lost 6 bases, and 7 bases lay between the germline ends. DNA for the CDR3: TGTGCCAGCAGCTTAACAGGTTCCGGGGAGCTGTTTTTT. This codes for CASSLTGSGELFF.